This entry lists 9 T cell receptor beta chains sequenced from one sample in a study of Graves' ophthalmopathy and Graves' hyperthyroidism. Amplification of TCR beta CDR3 regions used RNA transcripts. HTBI-primed first-round RT-PCR preceded second-round multiplex PCR. In TCRdb, the multiplex PCR reads were re-called with MiXCR into one record per CDR3 protein. The sample shows about 390,000 distinct CDR3 sequences, about 18% of them seen only once. The material sequenced was peripheral blood. All receptors come from an adult woman with stable Graves' hyperthyroidism.

This clonotype came up many times. The chain couples TRBV15 to TRBJ1-3; TRBD1 is a possible D gene (6 bases). Trimming pared 3 bases from V and 2 bases from J, leaving 17 bases between. CDR3 size: 17 residues. Germline V gene data show CDR1 as LNHNV and CDR2 as YYDKDF (reference sequence). The DNA of the CDR3 is TGTGCCACCAGCAGTACCTACAGGGACCATCCTGGAAACACCATATATTTT. The encoded protein is CATSSTYRDHPGNTIYF.

This clonotype was counted only a few times. This likely comes from a read error, as the CDR3 has no conserved phenylalanine or tryptophan at its end. The DNA is left out, because the CDR3 cannot be placed on it with certainty; the CDR3 is given as TCRdb lists it. CDR3 sequence: CASSYRIGANTEACL. The genes are TRBV6-2 or TRBV6-3 and TRBJ1-1; no DNA check was done on the table's D call, TRBD1. The CDR3 contains 15 residues when both ends are counted. Germline V gene sequence: CDR1 MNHEY, CDR2 SVGEGT.

This clonotype was recorded many times. This chain links TRBV9 with TRBJ2-7; no clear D gene. Per germline, CDR1 SGDLS and CDR2 YYNGEE. With 3 bases removed from V and 3 bases from J, the gap between germline ends came to 13 bases. This CDR3 region has 14 residues. The CDR3 loop reads CASSASAENYEQYF. The CDR3 region has the DNA TGTGCCAGCAGCGCCTCGGCGGAGAACTACGAGCAGTACTTC.

The V gene is TRBV6-1, the J gene TRBJ1-5; tentative D call: TRBD1 (5 bases). The CDR3 loop spans 14 amino acids. Germline V gene sequence: CDR1 MNHNS, CDR2 SASEGT. With 7 bases removed from V and 4 bases from J, the gap between germline ends came to 14 bases. The CDR3 here is CASTGQGTNQPQHF. For the CDR3, the DNA is TGTGCCAGCACGGGTCAGGGTACAAATCAGCCCCAGCATTTT.

The table lists this clonotype with many counts. The V gene is TRBV27, the J gene TRBJ1-1; a possible D gene is TRBD1 (5 bases). The CDR3 length is 15 residues. Germline loops: CDR1 MNHEY, CDR2 SMNVEV (reference sequence). Trimming took off 4 bases at V and 4 bases at J, with 16 bases between the two ends. CDR3 sequence (DNA): TGTGCCAGCAGTTCGTCTCCCACCGGGGGCACTGAAGCTTTCTTT. Translation gives CASSSSPTGGTEAFF.

There are a few counts of this clonotype. A junction end diverges from the germline sequence, so it may reflect a read error. J is TRBJ2-5 and V is TRBV28; possibly TRBD1 for D (5 bases). The CDR3 contains 13 residues. Looked up from germline, CDR1 is MDHEN and CDR2 is SYDVKM. The CDR3 sequence is CASSLDSEETRYF. The DNA of the CDR3 is TGTGCCAGCAGTTTAGACAGCGAAGAGACCCGGTACTTC.

The V call is TRBV15, the J call TRBJ1-1; D unclear. CDR1 LNHNV and CDR2 YYDKDF come from the germline V gene (reference sequence). Trimming removed 0 bases at V and 6 bases at J, with 14 bases between. This CDR3 is built from 15 residues. This CDR3 reads CATSRDLGGHAEAFF. CDR3 bases: TGTGCCACCAGCAGAGATCTCGGCGGGCACGCTGAAGCTTTCTTT.

This clonotype was counted many times. The V and J genes are TRBV11-2 and TRBJ2-5, with TRBD1 matching over 8 bases. The CDR3 runs to 17 residues. Germline-derived CDR1 and CDR2 are SGHAT and FQNNGV. V lost 5 bases, J lost 13 bases, and 24 bases stayed unmatched. The CDR3 loop reads CASSHDGTGPHVEMGYF. DNA for the CDR3: TGTGCCAGCAGCCATGACGGGACAGGACCCCACGTAGAGATGGGGTACTTC.

This clonotype was observed many times. The chain joins TRBV28 to TRBJ2-2; 13 bases agree with TRBD2. From germline, CDR1 is MDHEN and CDR2 SYDVKM. The J segment lost 5 bases and the V segment lost 5 bases, leaving 5 bases of the junction unmatched. The CDR3 totals 16 residues. The CDR3, as DNA: TGTGCCAGCAGTCTCACTAGCGGGAGGGTTACCGGGGAGCTGTTTTTT. As protein: CASSLTSGRVTGELFF.